This TCR beta chain was sequenced during a study of regulatory T cells in long-lasting Graves disease. Study at large: Duration of antithyroid drug therapy among newly diagnosed Graves' patients was under 3 months.

This clonotype was seen a few times. Documented time point: newly diagnosed GD, antithyroid drugs for less than 3 months. TCR sequences were obtained from RNA taken from PBMCs. Arm-PCR of CDR3 regions and iRepertoire HTBI primers were used to build TCR beta libraries. Using its own MiXCR run on the multiplex PCR reads, TCRdb lists one record per CDR3 protein. The sample includes about 620,000 distinct CDR3 sequences, 16% of them seen just once. V was cut by 0 bases and J by 7 bases, with 15 bases left in between. Per the germline V gene, CDR1 is WSHSY and CDR2 is SAAADI. The CDR3 is made up of 15 amino acids. These same records also appear under a second study, on T cells in Graves' hyperthyroidism and ophthalmopathy. This second study says: Each diagnosis drew on symptoms, thyroxine, TRAb, thyroid ultrasound and orbital computed tomography findings.

The TCR was taken from a woman between 25 and 40 years old with Graves disease. This specimen consisted of peripheral blood mononuclear cells (PBMCs), obtained at new diagnosis, from a patient treated with antithyroid drugs. The V call is TRBV10-2, the J call TRBJ1-2; D remains ambiguous. The CDR3 sequence is CASSESRGVVGGYTF. In DNA form, the CDR3 reads TGCGCCAGCAGTGAGTCACGGGGTGTAGTAGGTGGCTACACCTTC.